Below, 6 T cell receptor beta chains from the same sample are listed, as sequenced in a study of technical replicates of blood from a few donors. TCRdb's table, derived via immunoSEQ multiplex PCR, lists solely in-frame clones and lacks some. The table records roughly 62,000 clones, under 90% of them present only once. The sequenced sample was PBMCs. The receptors originated from a human donor in good health. Some clones in this sample may be carry-over from other donors' samples.

This rearrangement joins TRBV5-1 to TRBJ1-3; 8 bases align to TRBD1. Trimming took 4 bases from V and 2 from J; bases not matched to a gene: 5. This CDR3 spans 15 amino acids. CDR1 is SGHRS and CDR2 is YFSETQ in the germline V gene. The CDR3 DNA reads TGCGCCAGCAGCGACCAACAGGGGGCTGGAAACACCATATATTTT. It is translated as CASSDQQGAGNTIYF. Full variable domain (remainder filled in from reference TRBV5-1 and TRBJ1-3): KAGVTQTPRYLIKTRGQQVTLSCSPISGHRSVSWYQQTPGQGLQFLFEYFSETQRNKGNFPGRFSGRQFSNSRSEMNVSTLELGDSALYLCASSDQQGAGNTIYFGEGSWLTVV.

In its sample, this clone was seen once. The chain couples TRBV4-3 to TRBJ2-7; 7 nucleotides match TRBD1. The V segment lost 8 bases and the J segment 5 bases; nucleotides outside the gene matches: 9. CDR1 is LGHNA and CDR2 is YSLEER in the germline V gene. This CDR3 is built from 13 residues. The CDR3 bases are TGCGCCAGCCTTAGACAGGGTAGGGACGAGCAGTACTTC. It codes for CASLRQGRDEQYF.

V gene TRBV4-3 combines with J gene TRBJ2-3; 9 positions agree with TRBD2. This CDR3 has 15 residues. The germline CDR1 and CDR2 sequences are LGHNA and YSLEER. V lost 2 bases and J lost 3; bases outside the gene matches: 3. CDR3 residues: CASSQLSGRTDTQYF. The CDR3 DNA sequence: TGCGCCAGCAGCCAATTGAGCGGGAGGACAGATACGCAGTATTTT.

J is TRBJ1-6 and V is TRBV6-5, with D maybe TRBD1 (5 bases). The CDR3 extends over 16 amino acids. Germline lookup yields CDR1 MNHEY and CDR2 SVGAGI. Trimming took 0 bases from V and 0 from J, leaving 6 bases between them. As DNA, the CDR3 is TGTGCCAGCAGTTACTCGACAGACTCCTATAATTCACCCCTCCACTTT. As protein: CASSYSTDSYNSPLHF.

This chain links TRBV2 with TRBJ2-5; D gene unclear. Germline CDR1 is SNHLY and CDR2 is FYNNEI. V lost 6 bases and J lost 5, with 13 bases in between. This CDR3 has 13 residues. The DNA for the CDR3 is TGTGCCAGCAGGCCCCCGGTCGTCGAGACCCAGTACTTC. Translating gives CASRPPVVETQYF.

J is TRBJ2-1 and V is TRBV30; D remains unclear. Trimming removed 4 bases from V and 6 bases from J, with 7 bases in between. This CDR3 is built from 11 residues. Germline CDR1 reads GTSNPN; CDR2 reads SVGIG (reference sequence). The CDR3 here is CAWKFGNEQFF. The CDR3 DNA reads TGTGCCTGGAAGTTCGGCAATGAGCAGTTCTTC.